This T cell receptor (beta chain) was obtained from a study of blood T cell repertoires in COVID-19. As for the study in general: Material from acute and convalescent COVID-19 was sourced from the United States, Italy and Spain. PBMCs, B-cell-depleted T cells, or T cells were the source of the cDNA or gDNA that made up the material.

As originally analysed: Estimation of nucleated cell counts relied on the amplification of reference gene primers. Generated by immunoSEQ multiplex PCR, the TCRdb table keeps only in-frame clones and is missing some. V and J calls and clone size are those listed in that table; D and trimming were worked out from the DNA. Of roughly 260,000 clones in the sample, around 87% were seen once. CDR3 length: 15 residues. Between the trimmed V and J ends, which lost 4 bases and 2 bases, there was a span of 15 bases. From germline, CDR1 is SGHRS and CDR2 YFSETQ. This clone showed up just a few times. The gene calls are TRBV5-1 and TRBJ1-2; D gene ambiguous. This receptor was identified in a woman between 50 and 59 years old with acute or convalescent COVID-19. Sequences were obtained from peripheral blood. The CDR3 sequence: CASSPPGGHNYGYTF. CDR3 DNA sequence: TGCGCCAGCAGCCCCCCGGGAGGGCACAACTATGGCTACACCTTC.